A single T cell receptor (beta chain) is shown here with its context. CDR1 is MGHRA, CDR2 YSYEKL, per germline. The CDR3 length is 17 residues. Trimming left V 4 bases short and J 1 base short, with 19 bases between. These data are taken from a study of blood T cell repertoires in COVID-19. Overall study: In each case, the material was cDNA or gDNA derived from T cells, B-cell-depleted T cells, or PBMCs.

Here immunoSEQ multiplex PCR was the method, and the copy in TCRdb shows in-frame clones only, minus some. The repertoire has over 120,000 clones, around nine tenths of them found once; the top ten carry 1.5% to 2%. The chain uses TRBV4-1 and TRBJ1-1; D is unresolved. This receptor was identified in a human donor in a cohort sampled during active COVID-19. The sequencing input was peripheral blood. The CDR3 DNA is TGCGCCAGCAGCCGCCTCGGATTCGGGAAGAGGAACACTGAAGCTTTCTTT. Its translation is CASSRLGFGKRNTEAFF.